The source of this T cell receptor beta chain is a study of immune cell composition in non-small cell lung cancer. Broader study findings: Tumour-associated clones >0.5% occurred in 25% to 40% of adenocarcinomas, roughly 80% of squamous.

Using immunoSEQ multiplex PCR, the repertoire was profiled, and TCRdb retains in-frame clones only, with some absent. The sample lists 2,400 or so clones, roughly four fifths seen once, with roughly 4.8% in the top ten. The CDR3 is 16 residues long. The germline V and J ends were trimmed by 4 bases and 0 bases, with 13 bases remaining between them. CDR1 is MNHNY, CDR2 SVGAGI, per germline (reference sequence). In this sample, this clone turned up once. Antigen unknown. The V call is TRBV6-6, the J call TRBJ1-3, with no clear D. This clonotype was obtained from a human donor with non-small cell lung cancer. The sample taken for sequencing was lung tumor tissue. CDR3 sequence (DNA): TGTGCCAGCAGTTTTTCCGCAGTAAACTCTGGAAACACCATATATTTT. This codes for CASSFSAVNSGNTIYF.